A selection of T cell receptor beta chains follows, all from one sample in a study of blood T cell repertoires in COVID-19. Assay: immunoSEQ multiplex PCR; the TCRdb copy retains only in-frame clones and omits some. Of about 140,000 clones in the sample, 65% to 90% are singletons; the top ten hold roughly 10%. Sequencing was done on a sample of peripheral blood. These TCRs come from a man aged 55 to 70 with active or convalescent COVID-19. The conserved cysteine and the conserved F or W are not part of the CDR3 here.

TRBV30,AWSQGIGWSGYT
TRBV19,ASSMGTGGLMNTEAF
TRBV6-6,ASRGRQAQTSLH
TRBV25-1,ASTKGTGGYEQY
TRBV14,ASSQVGGSNEKLF
TRBV11-2,ASSRQQGNTEAF
TRBV7-2,ASSLAAGSGANVLT
TRBV11-2,ASSLTGTPVTSGYT
TRBV30,AWSVRGNQPQH
TRBV12-3/TRBV12-4,ASAGLGYGYT
TRBV19,ASSPDRLTDTQY
TRBV10-3,AISQGLNTEAF
TRBV5-6,ASSFFGNSGTLNEQF
TRBV28,ASSPSGLAGPTDTQY
TRBV19,ASSTLAGEVGELF